This record concerns one T cell receptor beta chain sequence. Using a J-beta primer mix together with a sample-barcoded 5' primer, a second PCR was run for 7 to 11 cycles. Using its own MiXCR run on the 5' RACE reads, TCRdb lists one record per CDR3 protein. This table has just under 750,000 distinct CDR3 sequences, about 20% appearing once. The sample originates from a study of blood T cells in healthy people across ages. This CDR3 contains 14 residues. V lost 8 bases and J 0 bases, leaving 11 bases between the germline ends. Isolated PBMCs totaled at least 7 million in each sample. This receptor was identified in a man aged 65-85 years in good health. This sequence joins TRBV12-3 or TRBV12-4 and TRBJ2-4, with D unclear. The sequenced sample consisted of blood. The CDR3 nucleotides read TGTGCCAGCCGCGAGTCTTTAGCCAAAAACATTCAGTACTTC. It is translated as CASRESLAKNIQYF.